Listed here are 2 T cell receptor beta chains from one sample, sequenced in a study of graft-versus-host responses after intestinal transplantation. These receptors lack a known antigen. The assay was immunoSEQ multiplex PCR, and TCRdb's table has in-frame clones only and misses some. The table lists about 85,000 clones, roughly 87% of them singletons. The sample consisted of unstimulated CD8+ T cells sorted from spleen or lymph node cells, taken before intestinal transplant. The receptor set was obtained from a human donor who received an intestinal transplant.

The chain employs TRBV7-6 and TRBJ2-2; D unresolved. V dropped 5 bases and J dropped 1 base, with 5 bases sitting between them. From germline, CDR1 is SGHVS and CDR2 FNYEAQ. This CDR3 comprises 13 residues. The CDR3 is CASSPQNTGELFF. DNA of the CDR3: TGTGCCAGCAGCCCCCAGAACACCGGGGAGCTGTTTTTT.

The chain is built from TRBV5-6 and TRBJ2-7; 9 bases are a match to TRBD2. Germline CDR1 is SGHDT and CDR2 is YYEEEE. V was pared by 6 bases and J by 4 bases, with 5 bases of the junction left unmatched. The CDR3 length is 13 residues. The CDR3 nucleotides read TGTGCCAGCAACGAACTAGCGGGTTACGAGCAGTACTTC. Its translation: CASNELAGYEQYF.